The 23 T cell receptor beta chains given below trace back to one sample, sequenced in a study of cytotoxic CD8 clonotypes in ibrutinib-treated CLL. Method: immunoSEQ multiplex PCR; TCRdb's copy keeps in-frame clones and lacks some. The table shows approximately 330,000 clones, with around four fifths occurring only once. Specimen: PBMCs, collected before ibrutinib treatment. The receptors here all came from a human donor with chronic lymphocytic leukemia.

This chain connects TRBV7-9 to TRBJ2-7; D remains unclear. The CDR3 sequence is 12 residues long. CDR1 SEHNR and CDR2 FQNEAQ come from the germline V gene (reference sequence). Trimming left V 1 base short and J 6 bases short, with 7 bases between. The CDR3 here is CASSLVHTEQYF. The CDR3 region has the DNA TGTGCCAGCAGCTTAGTCCACACCGAGCAGTACTTC.

In this sample, this clone turned up a few times. The chain has TRBV4-3 and TRBJ1-1; no definite D call. Per the germline V gene, CDR1 is LGHNA and CDR2 is YSLEER. V lost 1 base to trimming and J lost 1 base, with 7 bases between them. This CDR3 has 14 amino acids. The chain's CDR3 is CASSQAGENTEAFF. DNA of the CDR3: TGCGCCAGCAGCCAAGCTGGCGAGAACACTGAAGCTTTCTTT.

CDR3 in DNA: TGTGCCAGCAGCCAAGCGATACAGAATAACAATGAGCAGTTCTTC. This gives the protein CASSQAIQNNNEQFF. The rearrangement uses TRBV4-2 and TRBJ2-1; D unresolved. CDR1 and CDR2 (germline): LGHNA, YNFKEQ. This CDR3 has 15 residues. V was cut by 1 base and J by 5 bases, with 12 bases left in between.

This clone was found a few times. The chain links TRBV7-8 to TRBJ2-3, with 11 bases lining up with TRBD2. Trimming at V came to 5 bases and at J to 3 bases, leaving 7 bases not matched to a gene. Germline V gene sequence: CDR1 SGHVS, CDR2 FQNEAQ. The CDR3 extends over 16 amino acids. The chain's CDR3 is CASSDIAGGGTDTQYF. The CDR3 DNA reads TGTGCCAGCAGCGATATAGCGGGAGGGGGGACAGATACGCAGTATTTT.

The DNA of the CDR3 is TGTGCCAGCAGCTTAGGGTTGATAAGCTCCTACAATGAGCAGTTCTTC. Its translation is CASSLGLISSYNEQFF. The genes are TRBV11-2 and TRBJ2-1; no reliable D call. The CDR3 contains 16 residues. Trimming removed 1 base at V and 0 bases at J, with 10 bases between. Germline V gene sequence: CDR1 SGHAT, CDR2 FQNNGV.

V is TRBV11-2 and J is TRBJ2-7; the match to TRBD2 covers 10 bases. The CDR3 totals 17 residues. J gave up 3 bases and V 1 base, and 9 bases lay outside the gene matches. Germline CDR1 reads SGHAT; CDR2 reads FQNNGV. The CDR3 protein is CASSLARTGTSDYEQYF. CDR3 coding DNA: TGTGCCAGCAGCTTAGCCAGGACCGGGACTAGCGACTACGAGCAGTACTTC.

This chain links TRBV10-3 with TRBJ1-1, with 10 bases aligning to TRBD1. The CDR3 is 13 amino acids. V lost 9 bases and J lost 6; bases outside the gene matches: 7. Germline assignment: CDR1 ENHRY and CDR2 SYGVKD. The CDR3: CAIYGTGEAEAFF. In DNA form, the CDR3 reads TGTGCCATTTATGGGACAGGGGAGGCTGAAGCTTTCTTT.

The chain recombines TRBV29-1 with TRBJ2-2, with TRBD1 matching 8 bases. There are 14 residues in the CDR3. Germline trimming cut 6 bases from V and 4 bases from J; bases unmatched to any gene: 7. Germline loops: CDR1 SQVTM, CDR2 ANQGSEA. The CDR3 region is CSVGQGRSTGELFF. The CDR3 nucleotides read TGCAGCGTAGGACAGGGTAGGAGCACCGGGGAGCTGTTTTTT.

This clone has a handful of counts. J is TRBJ2-1 and V is TRBV7-3; TRBD1 matches at 8 bases. Looked up from germline, CDR1 is SGHTA and CDR2 is FQGTGA. The CDR3 consists of 14 residues. V trimming: 5 bases; J trimming: 6 bases; junction bases outside the gene matches: 6. CDR3 nucleotides: TGTGCCAGCAGCCCCCATGACAGGGGCAATGAGCAGTTCTTC. It translates to CASSPHDRGNEQFF.

The chain combines TRBV5-4 with TRBJ2-7, with 7 bases fitting TRBD2. Trimming took 0 bases from V and 1 from J; bases not matched to a gene: 1. Germline V CDR1 and CDR2: SGHNT, YYREEE (reference sequence). The CDR3 contains 14 residues. CDR3 bases: TGTGCCAGCAGCTTGGGGCGGGAGTCCTACGAGCAGTACTTC. It specifies CASSLGRESYEQYF. The full variable domain, completed using reference TRBV5-4 and TRBJ2-7, is ETGVTQSPTHLIKTRGQQVTLRCSSQSGHNTVSWYQQALGQGPQFIFQYYREEENGRGNFPPRFSGLQFPNYSSELNVNALELDDSALYLCASSLGRESYEQYFGPGTRLTVT.

In regard to this clone: Sequence at one end of the junction differs from germline and may be a read error. The rearrangement links TRBV7-7 to TRBJ2-2, with 7 bases aligning to TRBD2. CDR1 is SSHAT, CDR2 FNYEAQ, per germline (reference sequence). The CDR3 extends over 15 amino acids. CDR3 coding DNA: TGTGCTAGCAGCGAAGGACTAGTGGGGACCGGGGAGCTGTTTTTT. Its translation: CASSEGLVGTGELFF.

The sample holds a few counts of this clone. V usage is TRBV2 and J usage is TRBJ1-5, with TRBD1 matching 7 bases. Germline CDR1 SNHLY, CDR2 FYNNEI. V gave up 0 bases and J gave up 5 bases; unmatched junction bases: 7. The CDR3 runs 16 residues. DNA of the CDR3: TGTGCCAGCAGTGAAGCGGGGACAGTAAAGTATCAGCCCCAGCATTTT. Translating it yields CASSEAGTVKYQPQHF.

The chain links TRBV6-5 to TRBJ2-7; a weak D match, TRBD1 (5 bases). Germline assignment: CDR1 MNHEY and CDR2 SVGAGI. With 2 bases removed from V and 3 bases from J, the gap between germline ends came to 17 bases. The CDR3 has 16 amino acids. The CDR3 DNA reads TGTGCCAGCAGTTACGGTCTCGGTGACAGCTACTACGAGCAGTACTTC. Translating it yields CASSYGLGDSYYEQYF.

This chain connects TRBV7-8 to TRBJ1-1, with D possibly matching TRBD1 (5 bases). Germline-derived CDR1 and CDR2 are SGHVS and FQNEAQ. This CDR3 has 14 residues. The V and J ends lost 4 bases and 0 bases respectively, with 9 bases between them. The CDR3 sequence: CASSSRAVNTEAFF. In DNA form, the CDR3 reads TGTGCCAGCAGCTCCAGGGCAGTGAACACTGAAGCTTTCTTT. The full variable domain, in which reference TRBV7-8 and TRBJ1-1 provide the parts outside the CDR3, is GAGVSQSPRYKVAKRGQDVALRCDPISGHVSLFWYQQALGQGPEFLTYFQNEAQLDKSGLPSDRFFAERPEGSVSTLKIQRTQQEDSAVYLCASSSRAVNTEAFFGQGTRLTVV.

There are a few counts of this clone. The J gene is TRBJ2-3, the V gene TRBV29-1; a weak D match, TRBD2 (5 bases). Germline CDR1 SQVTM, CDR2 ANQGSEA. Trimming stripped 8 bases from V and 2 bases from J, with 11 bases between. This CDR3 has 12 residues. The DNA of the CDR3 is TGCAGCCCTAGGCTAGCCACAGATACGCAGTATTTT. This encodes CSPRLATDTQYF.

The V gene is TRBV7-7, the J gene TRBJ2-5, with D maybe TRBD2 (6 bases). V gave up 5 bases and J gave up 5 bases, with 18 bases separating them. The germline V gene has CDR1 SSHAT and CDR2 FNYEAQ (reference sequence). The length of the CDR3 is 15 residues. CDR3 coding DNA: TGTGCCAGCAGCCCAAGCTTGGGTGGAGGGGAGACCCAGTACTTC. Translation: CASSPSLGGGETQYF.

The J gene is TRBJ2-5, the V gene TRBV4-3; 9 bases agree with TRBD1. The V segment lost 0 bases and the J segment 4 bases; nucleotides outside the gene matches: 6. The CDR3 has 16 amino acids. Germline CDR1 reads LGHNA; CDR2 reads YSLEER. CDR3: CASSQDPHRGLETQYF. CDR3 DNA: TGCGCCAGCAGCCAAGACCCCCACAGGGGGCTAGAGACCCAGTACTTC.

This clone has only one observation. This chain uses TRBV2 with TRBJ2-7; D gene ambiguous. The V end lost 2 bases, the J end lost 4 bases, and 12 bases lay between the germline ends. CDR3 length equals 14 residues. Germline CDR1 reads SNHLY; CDR2 reads FYNNEI. The CDR3 region has the DNA TGTGCCAGCAGTGAACTAGACGTTGGGTACGAGCAGTACTTC. Encoded protein: CASSELDVGYEQYF.

The chain couples TRBV5-4 to TRBJ2-2; TRBD2 might be the D (6 bases). The CDR3 is 17 residues long. Germline loops: CDR1 SGHNT, CDR2 YYREEE (reference sequence). The germline V and J ends were trimmed by 0 bases and 4 bases, with 16 bases remaining between them. The chain's CDR3 is CASSLVSGSGLTGELFF. As DNA, the CDR3 is TGTGCCAGCAGCTTGGTGTCTGGTAGCGGTCTCACCGGGGAGCTGTTTTTT.

The rearrangement links TRBV28 to TRBJ1-5; D gene uncertain. The V end lost 3 bases, the J end lost 4 bases, and 4 bases lay between the germline ends. Germline V gives CDR1 MDHEN, CDR2 SYDVKM. The CDR3 has 12 residues. The CDR3 reads CASSFGNQPQHF. CDR3 sequence (DNA): TGTGCCAGCAGTTTTGGAAATCAGCCCCAGCATTTT. Supplemented by reference TRBV28 and TRBJ1-5, the full variable domain reads DVKVTQSSRYLVKRTGEKVFLECVQDMDHENMFWYRQDPGLGLRLIYFSYDVKMKEKGDIPEGYSVSREKKERFSLILESASTNQTSMYLCASSFGNQPQHFGDGTRLSIL.

The chain couples TRBV6-1 to TRBJ2-5; 8 bases are shared with TRBD1. V lost 4 bases and J lost 5; bases outside the gene matches: 12. Per germline, CDR1 MNHNS and CDR2 SASEGT. This CDR3 spans 16 amino acids. The CDR3: CASSGGQGHIGETQYF. The CDR3 DNA reads as TGTGCCAGCAGTGGCGGACAGGGACATATAGGGGAGACCCAGTACTTC.

This sequence joins TRBV6-5 and TRBJ1-2; D perhaps matches TRBD1 (6 bases). The V gene lost 6 bases and the J gene lost 7 bases, with 12 bases spanning the gap. The CDR3 length is 12 residues. CDR1 and CDR2 (germline): MNHEY, SVGAGI. The CDR3 is CASRQGPGGYTF. The CDR3 DNA reads TGTGCCAGCAGACAGGGCCCTGGTGGCTACACCTTC.

The chain recombines TRBV29-1 with TRBJ2-7; D is perhaps TRBD1 (6 bases). CDR3 length equals 10 residues. Germline values: CDR1 SQVTM, CDR2 ANQGSEA. V lost 5 bases and J lost 5, with 7 bases in between. The CDR3 DNA reads as TGCAGCGTTCGGACAGACGAGCAGTACTTC. It is translated as CSVRTDEQYF.